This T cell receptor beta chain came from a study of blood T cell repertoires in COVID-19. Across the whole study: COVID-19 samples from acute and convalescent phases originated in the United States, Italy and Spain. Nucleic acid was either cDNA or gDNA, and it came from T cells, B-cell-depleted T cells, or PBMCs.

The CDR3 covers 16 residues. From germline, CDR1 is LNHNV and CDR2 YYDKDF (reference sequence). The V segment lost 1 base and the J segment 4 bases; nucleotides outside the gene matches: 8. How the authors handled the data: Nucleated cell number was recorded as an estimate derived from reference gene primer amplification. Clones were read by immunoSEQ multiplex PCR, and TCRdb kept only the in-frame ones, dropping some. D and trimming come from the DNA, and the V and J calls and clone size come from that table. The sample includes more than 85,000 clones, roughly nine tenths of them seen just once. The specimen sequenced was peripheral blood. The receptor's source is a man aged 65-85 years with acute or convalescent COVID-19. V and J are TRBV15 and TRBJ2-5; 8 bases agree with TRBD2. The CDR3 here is CATSRATRGALETQYF. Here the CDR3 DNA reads TGTGCCACCAGCAGAGCGACGCGGGGGGCCCTAGAGACCCAGTACTTC.